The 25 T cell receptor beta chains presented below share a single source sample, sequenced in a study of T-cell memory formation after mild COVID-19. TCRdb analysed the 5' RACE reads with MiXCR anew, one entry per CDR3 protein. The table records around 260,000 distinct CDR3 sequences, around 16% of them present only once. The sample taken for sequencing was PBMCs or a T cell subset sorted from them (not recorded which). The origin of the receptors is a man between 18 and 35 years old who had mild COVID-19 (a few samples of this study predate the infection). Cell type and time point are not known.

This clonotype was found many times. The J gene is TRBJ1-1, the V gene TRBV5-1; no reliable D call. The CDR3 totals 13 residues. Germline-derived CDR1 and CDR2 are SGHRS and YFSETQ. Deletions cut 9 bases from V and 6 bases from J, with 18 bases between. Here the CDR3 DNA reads TGCGCCACCTCCAAAGACTCGGGATCTGAAGCTTTCTTT. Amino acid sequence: CATSKDSGSEAFF.

CDR3 bases: TGCGCCAGCAGCCAAGGACAGGAGGTGGACGAGCAGTACTTC. It translates to CASSQGQEVDEQYF. The genes are TRBV4-1 and TRBJ2-7; D might be TRBD1 (6 bases). CDR1 is MGHRA and CDR2 is YSYEKL in the germline V gene. Trimming took off 1 base at V and 5 bases at J, with 12 bases between the two ends. CDR3 size: 14 residues.

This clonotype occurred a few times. This CDR3 is CSVFSGRRTNYGYTF. The DNA for the CDR3 is TGCAGCGTTTTTTCGGGACGCAGGACTAACTATGGCTACACCTTC. The chain carries TRBV29-1 and TRBJ1-2; possibly TRBD1 for D (5 bases). There are 15 residues in the CDR3. The germline V gene encodes CDR1 SQVTM and CDR2 ANQGSEA. Trimming removed 5 bases at V and 0 bases at J, with 16 bases between.

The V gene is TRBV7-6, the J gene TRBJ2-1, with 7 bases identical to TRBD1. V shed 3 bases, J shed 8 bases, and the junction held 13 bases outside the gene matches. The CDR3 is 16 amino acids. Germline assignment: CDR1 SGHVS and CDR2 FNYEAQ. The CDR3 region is CASSFGQVPSLDEQFF. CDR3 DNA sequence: TGTGCCAGCAGCTTCGGACAGGTTCCCTCCTTGGATGAGCAGTTCTTC.

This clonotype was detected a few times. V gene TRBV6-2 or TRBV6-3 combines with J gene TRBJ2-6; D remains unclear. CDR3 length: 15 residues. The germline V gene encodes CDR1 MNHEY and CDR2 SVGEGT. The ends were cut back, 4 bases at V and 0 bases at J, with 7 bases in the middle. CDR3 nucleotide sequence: TGTGCCAGCAGTTTGAGACGCTCTGGGGCCAACGTCCTGACTTTC. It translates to CASSLRRSGANVLTF.

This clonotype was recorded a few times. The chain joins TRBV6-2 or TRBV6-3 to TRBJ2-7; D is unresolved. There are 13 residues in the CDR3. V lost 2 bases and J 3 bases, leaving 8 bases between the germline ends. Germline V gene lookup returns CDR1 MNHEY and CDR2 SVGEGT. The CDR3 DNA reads TGTGCCAGCAGTTACGCAGATTACTACGAGCAGTACGTC. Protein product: CASSYADYYEQYV.

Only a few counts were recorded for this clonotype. For the CDR3, the DNA is TGTGCCAGCAGCTGGGACAGGGCGTCCTACAATGAGCAGTTCTTC. Translation gives CASSWDRASYNEQFF. This rearrangement joins TRBV7-6 to TRBJ2-1; the match to TRBD1 covers 9 bases. CDR1 and CDR2 (germline): SGHVS, FNYEAQ. V shed 4 bases, J shed 1 base, and the junction held 2 bases outside the gene matches. The CDR3 runs 15 residues.

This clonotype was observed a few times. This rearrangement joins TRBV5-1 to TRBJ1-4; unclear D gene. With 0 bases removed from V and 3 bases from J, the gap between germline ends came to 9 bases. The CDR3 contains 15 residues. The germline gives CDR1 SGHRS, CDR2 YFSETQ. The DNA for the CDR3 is TGCGCCAGCAGCTTGGAGCCCGTGCCTAATGAAAAACTGTTTTTT. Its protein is CASSLEPVPNEKLFF. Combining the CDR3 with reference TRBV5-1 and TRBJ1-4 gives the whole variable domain KAGVTQTPRYLIKTRGQQVTLSCSPISGHRSVSWYQQTPGQGLQFLFEYFSETQRNKGNFPGRFSGRQFSNSRSEMNVSTLELGDSALYLCASSLEPVPNEKLFFGSGTQLSVL.

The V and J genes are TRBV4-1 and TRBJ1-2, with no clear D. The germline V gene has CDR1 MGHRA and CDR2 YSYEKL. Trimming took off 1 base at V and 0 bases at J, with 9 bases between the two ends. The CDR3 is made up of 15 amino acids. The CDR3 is CASSQGEAANYGYTF. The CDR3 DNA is TGCGCCAGCAGCCAAGGGGAGGCAGCTAACTATGGCTACACCTTC.

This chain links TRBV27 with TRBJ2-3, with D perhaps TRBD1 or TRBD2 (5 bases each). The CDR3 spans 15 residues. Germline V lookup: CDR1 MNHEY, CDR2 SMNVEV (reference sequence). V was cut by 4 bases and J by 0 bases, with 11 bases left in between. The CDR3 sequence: CASSSGGASTDTQYF. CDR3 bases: TGTGCCAGCAGTTCTGGGGGTGCTAGCACAGATACGCAGTATTTT.

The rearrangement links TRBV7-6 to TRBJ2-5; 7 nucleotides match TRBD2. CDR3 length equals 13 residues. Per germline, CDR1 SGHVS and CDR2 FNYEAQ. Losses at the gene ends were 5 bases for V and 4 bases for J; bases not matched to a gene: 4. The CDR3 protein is CASSKGLSETQYF. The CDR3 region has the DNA TGTGCCAGCAGCAAGGGACTATCAGAGACCCAGTACTTC.

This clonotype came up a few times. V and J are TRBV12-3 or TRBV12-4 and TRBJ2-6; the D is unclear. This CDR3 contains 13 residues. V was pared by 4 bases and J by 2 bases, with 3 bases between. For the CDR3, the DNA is TGTGCCAGCAGTTCTGCTGGGGCCAACGTCCTGACTTTC. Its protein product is CASSSAGANVLTF.

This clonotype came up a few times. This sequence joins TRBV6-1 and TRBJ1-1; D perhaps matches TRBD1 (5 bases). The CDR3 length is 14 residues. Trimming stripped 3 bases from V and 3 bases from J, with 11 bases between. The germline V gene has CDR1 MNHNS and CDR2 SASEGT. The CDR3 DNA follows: TGTGCCAGCAGTGACCGGGGGGGGGACACTGAAGCTTTCTTT. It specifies CASSDRGGDTEAFF.

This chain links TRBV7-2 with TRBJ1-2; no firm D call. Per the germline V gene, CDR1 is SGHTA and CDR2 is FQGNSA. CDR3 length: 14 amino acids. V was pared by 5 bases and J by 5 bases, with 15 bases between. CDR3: CASSPRTLAYGYTF. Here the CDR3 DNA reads TGTGCCAGCAGCCCCCGCACCCTTGCGTATGGCTACACCTTC.

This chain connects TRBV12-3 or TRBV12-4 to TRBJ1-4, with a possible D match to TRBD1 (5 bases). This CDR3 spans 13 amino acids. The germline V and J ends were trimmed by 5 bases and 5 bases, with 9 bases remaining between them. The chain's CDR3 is CASSRQGNEKLFF. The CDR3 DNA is TGTGCCAGCAGTCGCCAGGGAAATGAAAAACTGTTTTTT.

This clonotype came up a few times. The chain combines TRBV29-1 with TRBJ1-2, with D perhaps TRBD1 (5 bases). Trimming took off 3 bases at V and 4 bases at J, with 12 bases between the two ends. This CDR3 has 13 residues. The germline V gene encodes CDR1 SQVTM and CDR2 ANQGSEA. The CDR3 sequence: CSVERDSRYGYTF. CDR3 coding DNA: TGCAGCGTTGAGAGGGACTCACGCTATGGCTACACCTTC.

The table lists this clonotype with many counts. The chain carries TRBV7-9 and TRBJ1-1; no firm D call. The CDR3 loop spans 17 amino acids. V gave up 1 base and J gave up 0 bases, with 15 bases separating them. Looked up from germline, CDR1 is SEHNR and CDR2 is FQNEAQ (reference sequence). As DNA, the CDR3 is TGTGCCAGCAGCTTAGGATCCGGCCGTAGAATGAACACTGAAGCTTTCTTT. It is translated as CASSLGSGRRMNTEAFF.

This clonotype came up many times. CDR3 residues: CASRQPGLGEQYF. CDR3 sequence (DNA): TGTGCCAGCAGACAACCGGGACTAGGCGAGCAGTACTTC. The V call is TRBV12-3 or TRBV12-4, the J call TRBJ2-7; 8 bases fit TRBD2. The CDR3 covers 13 residues. The V gene end was trimmed by 6 bases and the J gene end by 6 bases; junction bases not matched to a gene: 7.

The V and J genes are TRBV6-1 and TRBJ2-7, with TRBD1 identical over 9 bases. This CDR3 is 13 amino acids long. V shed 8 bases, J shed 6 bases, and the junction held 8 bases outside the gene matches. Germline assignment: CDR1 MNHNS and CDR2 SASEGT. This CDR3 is CASPGQGGSEQYF. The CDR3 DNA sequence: TGTGCCAGCCCGGGACAGGGAGGGTCCGAGCAGTACTTC.

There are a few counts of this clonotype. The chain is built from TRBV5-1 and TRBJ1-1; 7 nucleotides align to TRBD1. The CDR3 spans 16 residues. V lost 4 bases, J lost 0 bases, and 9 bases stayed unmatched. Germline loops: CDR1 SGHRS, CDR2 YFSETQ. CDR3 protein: CASSQNLQGVNTEAFF. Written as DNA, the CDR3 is TGCGCCAGCAGCCAGAACCTGCAGGGGGTGAACACTGAAGCTTTCTTT. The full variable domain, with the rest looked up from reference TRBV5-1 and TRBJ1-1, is KAGVTQTPRYLIKTRGQQVTLSCSPISGHRSVSWYQQTPGQGLQFLFEYFSETQRNKGNFPGRFSGRQFSNSRSEMNVSTLELGDSALYLCASSQNLQGVNTEAFFGQGTRLTVV.

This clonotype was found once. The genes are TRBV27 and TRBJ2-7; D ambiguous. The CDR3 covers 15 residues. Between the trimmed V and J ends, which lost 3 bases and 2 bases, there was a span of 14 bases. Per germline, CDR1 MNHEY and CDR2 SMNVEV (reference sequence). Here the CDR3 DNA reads TGTGCCAGCAGTTTGTCTCCCGGCAGGCCCTACGAGCAGTACTTC. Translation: CASSLSPGRPYEQYF.

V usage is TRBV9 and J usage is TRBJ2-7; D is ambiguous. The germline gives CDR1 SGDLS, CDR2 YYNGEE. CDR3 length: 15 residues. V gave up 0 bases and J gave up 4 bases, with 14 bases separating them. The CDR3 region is CASSVGLPPSYEQYF. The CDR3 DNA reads TGTGCCAGCAGCGTAGGCCTACCCCCCTCATACGAGCAGTACTTC. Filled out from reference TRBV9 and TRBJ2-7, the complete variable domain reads DSGVTQTPKHLITATGQRVTLRCSPRSGDLSVYWYQQSLDQGLQFLIQYYNGEERAKGNILERFSAQQFPDLHSELNLSSLELGDSALYFCASSVGLPPSYEQYFGPGTRLTVT.

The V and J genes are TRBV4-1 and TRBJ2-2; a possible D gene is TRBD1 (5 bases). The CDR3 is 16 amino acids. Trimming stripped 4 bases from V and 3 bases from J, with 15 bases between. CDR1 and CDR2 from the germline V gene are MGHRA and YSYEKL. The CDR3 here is CASSRAETEYTGELFF. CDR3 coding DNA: TGCGCCAGCAGCCGCGCAGAGACAGAATACACCGGGGAGCTGTTTTTT.

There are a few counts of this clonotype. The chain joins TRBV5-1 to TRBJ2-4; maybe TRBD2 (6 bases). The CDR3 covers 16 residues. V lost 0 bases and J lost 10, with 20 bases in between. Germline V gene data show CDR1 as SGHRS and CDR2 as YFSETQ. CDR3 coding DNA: TGCGCCAGCAGCTTGGGACTCCGGGACTCCGGAGGAATTCAGTACTTC. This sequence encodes CASSLGLRDSGGIQYF.

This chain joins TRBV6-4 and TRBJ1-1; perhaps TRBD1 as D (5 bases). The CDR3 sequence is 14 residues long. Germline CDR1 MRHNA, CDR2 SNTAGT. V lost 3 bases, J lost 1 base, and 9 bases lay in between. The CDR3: CASSEQGGNTEAFF. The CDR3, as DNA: TGTGCCAGCAGTGAGCAGGGCGGGAACACTGAAGCTTTCTTT.